Listed below are T cell receptor beta chains from one sample, sequenced in a study of blood T cell repertoires in COVID-19. Sequenced by immunoSEQ multiplex PCR; TCRdb stores in-frame clones only, minus some. This sample has over 200,000 clones, with 80% to 90% found just once. The sequenced material came from PBMCs or T cells enriched from blood (not recorded which). The source is a young man with acute COVID-19. Each CDR3 is given with its conserved first and last residue. D genes are given only for firm matches. Rows give clone size only sometimes, using once, few, many, or a class for an expanded clone.

>.|TRBJ1-5|.|TRBV5-6
CASSLVGASNQPQHF
TGTGCCAGCAGCTTGGTGGGGGCGTCGAATCAGCCCCAGCATTTT
>.|TRBJ2-2|.|TRBV3-1/TRBV3-2
CASSLRVSATGELFF
TGTGCCAGCAGCCTCAGGGTTTCCGCCACCGGGGAGCTGTTTTTT
>.|TRBJ2-7|.|TRBV5-1
CASSVSPVSSYEQYF
TGCGCCAGCAGCGTTAGTCCGGTAAGCTCCTACGAGCAGTACTTC
>.|TRBJ2-1|TRBD2|TRBV30
CAWSASGRINEQFF
TGTGCCTGGAGTGCTAGCGGGAGAATCAATGAGCAGTTCTTC
>.|TRBJ2-7|.|TRBV15
CATSREGGYEQYF
TGTGCCACCAGCAGAGAGGGGGGCTACGAGCAGTACTTC
>.|TRBJ2-7|TRBD2|TRBV6-2/TRBV6-3
CASSLWREGSYEQYF
TGTGCCAGCAGCCTTTGGCGGGAGGGCTCCTACGAGCAGTACTTC
>.|TRBJ2-6|.|TRBV25-1
CASSDTGLSGANVLTF
TGTGCCAGCAGTGATACAGGGCTCTCTGGGGCCAACGTCCTGACTTTC
>.|TRBJ1-2|TRBD1|TRBV3-1/TRBV3-2
CASSQATRQGYYGYTF
TGTGCCAGCAGCCAAGCTACTCGACAGGGCTATTATGGCTACACCTTC
>.|TRBJ1-2|.|TRBV21-1
CASSPPYWEWPLFTNYGYTF
TGTGCCAGCAGCCCTCCATACTGGGAGTGGCCGCTTTTTACTAACTATGGCTACACCTTC
>.|TRBJ1-4|.|TRBV28
CASSARTAYNEKLFF
TGTGCCAGCAGTGCCCGGACAGCCTATAATGAAAAACTGTTTTTT
>once|TRBJ1-1|.|TRBV27
CASSFLLSAEAFF
TGTGCCAGCAGTTTTCTATTAAGCGCTGAAGCTTTCTTT
>.|TRBJ2-7|TRBD2|TRBV28
CASSFSVTSESSYEQYF
TGTGCCAGCAGTTTTTCTGTGACTAGCGAGAGCTCCTACGAGCAGTACTTC
>.|TRBJ1-1|.|TRBV3-1/TRBV3-2
CASSHEPPTEPGMNTEAFF
TGTGCCAGCAGCCACGAACCCCCAACAGAGCCCGGCATGAACACTGAAGCTTTCTTT
>once|TRBJ1-5|TRBD1|TRBV28
CASTTKRTGWLDSNQPQHF
TGTGCCAGCACGACGAAAAGGACAGGGTGGCTGGACAGCAATCAGCCCCAGCATTTT
>.|TRBJ2-3|TRBD2|TRBV3-1/TRBV3-2
CASSQATSGARPDTQYF
TGTGCCAGCAGCCAAGCGACTAGCGGGGCCAGGCCAGATACGCAGTATTTT
>.|TRBJ2-5|TRBD1|TRBV11-2
CASTNTGDQETQYF
TGTGCCAGCACCAATACAGGGGATCAAGAGACCCAGTACTTC
>.|TRBJ2-3|.|TRBV28
CASSRRVMDTQYF
TGTGCCAGCAGTCGCAGGGTTATGGATACGCAGTATTTT
>.|TRBJ1-1|.|TRBV7-8
CASSPSRQPGNTEAFF
TGTGCCAGCAGCCCCTCCAGACAGCCAGGGAACACTGAAGCTTTCTTT
>.|TRBJ1-4|.|TRBV7-9
CASSSAGGGEKLFF
TGTGCCAGCAGCTCCGCGGGGGGAGGGGAAAAACTGTTTTTT
>.|TRBJ1-2|.|TRBV6-5
CASSIREGYGYTF
TGTGCCAGCAGCATCAGGGAAGGGTATGGCTACACCTTC
>.|TRBJ2-5|TRBD2|TRBV5-4
CASSWTSGTGETQYF
TGTGCCAGCAGCTGGACTAGCGGGACTGGGGAGACCCAGTACTTC
>.|TRBJ2-2|.|TRBV28
CASSIYRDPSGELFF
TGTGCCAGCAGTATTTACAGGGACCCCAGTGGGGAGCTGTTTTTT
>.|TRBJ1-3|.|TRBV4-3
CASSQDLSRGYSSGNTIYF
TGCGCCAGCAGCCAAGATTTGTCGCGGGGGTACAGCTCTGGAAACACCATATATTTT
>.|TRBJ2-1|TRBD1|TRBV5-4
CASSPGTGAYNEQFF
TGTGCCAGCAGCCCCGGGACAGGGGCCTACAATGAGCAGTTCTTC
>.|TRBJ2-7|.|TRBV6-2/TRBV6-3
CASSYSRGYEQYF
TGTGCCAGCAGTTACAGCAGGGGTTACGAGCAGTACTTC
>.|TRBJ1-1|TRBD1|TRBV18
CASSPGTGRNSEAFF
TGTGCCAGCTCACCAGGGACAGGGAGGAATTCTGAAGCTTTCTTT
>.|TRBJ1-5|.|TRBV27
CASSLRQPNQPQHF
TGTGCCAGCAGTTTGAGACAGCCTAATCAGCCCCAGCATTTT
>.|TRBJ1-2|TRBD1|TRBV6-5
CASTRDREYYGYTF
TGTGCCAGCACCAGGGACAGAGAATACTATGGCTACACCTTC
>.|TRBJ1-2|.|TRBV9
CASSVVQGPYGYTF
TGTGCCAGCAGCGTAGTCCAGGGGCCTTATGGCTACACCTTC
>.|TRBJ1-2|TRBD1|TRBV3-1/TRBV3-2
CASSQATGGAYGYTF
TGTGCCAGCAGCCAAGCTACAGGGGGCGCCTATGGCTACACCTTC
>.|TRBJ2-2|TRBD1|TRBV5-4
CASSYLGGLTGELFF
TGTGCCAGCAGCTATCTAGGGGGCCTCACCGGGGAGCTGTTTTTT
>.|TRBJ2-2|.|TRBV11-3
CASSLEWASDNTGELFF
TGTGCCAGCAGCTTAGAGTGGGCTAGCGATAACACCGGGGAGCTGTTTTTT
>.|TRBJ2-3|TRBD2|TRBV7-9
CASSLMTSGRTDTQYF
TGTGCCAGCAGCTTGATGACTAGCGGGCGCACAGATACGCAGTATTTT
>few|TRBJ1-3|TRBD1|TRBV16
CASSPFPGGSGNTIYF
TGTGCCAGCAGCCCTTTTCCAGGGGGATCTGGAAACACCATATATTTT
>.|TRBJ2-7|TRBD1|TRBV7-2
CASSLGTGPYEQYF
TGTGCCAGCAGCTTGGGGACAGGACCTTACGAGCAGTACTTC
>.|TRBJ2-2|TRBD1|TRBV24-1
CATSDPLKGGAGGELFF
TGTGCCACCAGTGATCCCCTTAAAGGGGGCGCGGGCGGGGAGCTGTTTTTT
>few|TRBJ2-2|.|TRBV15
CATSRDIGGGELFF
TGTGCCACCAGCAGAGATATAGGGGGCGGGGAGCTGTTTTTT
>.|TRBJ2-1|TRBD2|TRBV4-2
CASSQALAGNPYNEQFF
TGTGCCAGCAGCCAGGCGCTAGCGGGAAATCCCTACAATGAGCAGTTCTTC
>.|TRBJ2-1|TRBD1|TRBV3-1/TRBV3-2
CASSQEGQGVDNEQFF
TGTGCCAGCAGCCAAGAGGGACAGGGGGTCGACAATGAGCAGTTCTTC
>.|TRBJ1-2|TRBD1|TRBV30
CAWSAPGTGSGGYYGYTF
TGTGCCTGGAGTGCGCCGGGGACAGGGAGCGGTGGGTACTATGGCTACACCTTC
>once|TRBJ1-2|TRBD1|TRBV2
CASNLGQGDGYTF
TGTGCCAGCAACTTAGGACAGGGCGATGGCTACACCTTC
>.|TRBJ2-7|.|TRBV7-9
CASSVLSHRAGYEQYF
TGTGCCAGCAGCGTACTTTCTCACAGGGCTGGCTACGAGCAGTACTTC
>.|TRBJ2-4|.|TRBV30
CAWSVKRVNIQYF
TGTGCCTGGAGCGTCAAGCGGGTAAACATTCAGTACTTC
>.|TRBJ2-2|TRBD2|TRBV30
CAWYIAGDTGELFF
TGTGCCTGGTATATAGCGGGAGATACCGGGGAGCTGTTTTTT
>.|TRBJ2-2|TRBD2|TRBV24-1
CATEDSREAPTWELFF
TGTGCCACCGAGGATTCGCGGGAGGCACCCACCTGGGAGCTGTTTTTT
>.|TRBJ1-6|.|TRBV6-5
CASSEEGGSPLHF
TGTGCCAGCTCGGAGGAAGGGGGTTCACCCCTCCACTTT
>.|TRBJ2-2|TRBD1|TRBV10-1
CASSGDRGKLFF
TGCGCCAGCAGTGGGGACAGGGGGAAACTGTTTTTT